A single sample gave rise to the 20 T cell receptor beta chains below, sequenced in a study of blood T cell repertoires in COVID-19. Libraries were prepared by immunoSEQ multiplex PCR; TCRdb keeps only in-frame clonotypes and omits some of them. The table shows 350,000 to 450,000 clones, with 85% occurring only once. Material for sequencing was peripheral blood. The receptors derive from a woman between 18 and 29 years old with acute or convalescent COVID-19.

This clone was detected only a few times. The chain couples TRBV30 to TRBJ1-5; 7 bases agree with TRBD1. The CDR3 sequence is 12 residues long. The V and J ends lost 7 bases and 4 bases, in that order; junction bases with no gene match: 4. Germline values: CDR1 GTSNPN, CDR2 SVGIG (reference sequence). The CDR3, as DNA: TGTGCCTACGGACAGGTAAATCAGCCCCAGCATTTT. This encodes CAYGQVNQPQHF.

The chain recombines TRBV19 with TRBJ1-6, with D tentatively TRBD1 (6 bases). CDR1 and CDR2 (germline): LNHDA, SQIVND (reference sequence). The CDR3 has 15 amino acids. The germline V and J ends were trimmed by 5 bases and 9 bases, with 17 bases remaining between them. The CDR3 nucleotides are TGTGCCAGTAGTCCCCGCGGGGGCGTTAGTTCACCCCTCCACTTT. Translating it yields CASSPRGGVSSPLHF. The full variable domain, its missing parts supplied by reference TRBV19 and TRBJ1-6, is DGGITQSPKYLFRKEGQNVTLSCEQNLNHDAMYWYRQDPGQGLRLIYYSQIVNDFQKGDIAEGYSVSREKKESFPLTVTSAQKNPTAFYLCASSPRGGVSSPLHFGNGTRLTVT.

The chain links TRBV4-1 to TRBJ1-3, with no clear D. Trimming pared 1 base from V and 8 bases from J, leaving 9 bases between. The CDR3 is 13 residues long. CDR1 is MGHRA and CDR2 is YSYEKL in the germline V gene. The CDR3, as DNA: TGCGCCAGCAGCCAAGGAGTATCGGACACCATATATTTT. Amino acid sequence: CASSQGVSDTIYF.

The chain has TRBV6-4 and TRBJ1-1; no definite D call. Germline CDR1 is MRHNA and CDR2 is SNTAGT. V was pared by 4 bases and J by 4 bases, with 13 bases between. There are 14 residues in the CDR3. For the CDR3, the DNA is TGTGCCAGCAGTGCCCTAGGAGGCTCCACTGAAGCTTTCTTT. Its translation is CASSALGGSTEAFF.

This chain connects TRBV3-1 (or the pseudogene TRBV3-2) to TRBJ1-6; 7 nucleotides match TRBD1. Germline assignment: CDR1 LGHDT and CDR2 YNNKEL (reference sequence). This CDR3 contains 13 residues. Trimming cost V 8 bases and J 7 bases; bases outside gene matches: 5. CDR3 nucleotides: TGTGCCAGCGGGGGACAGATCAATTCACCCCTCCACTTT. This gives the protein CASGGQINSPLHF.

The rearrangement joins TRBV15 to TRBJ2-5; 9 bases fit TRBD1. V shed 3 bases, J shed 4 bases, and the junction held 3 bases outside the gene matches. Germline V gives CDR1 LNHNV, CDR2 YYDKDF (reference sequence). The CDR3 covers 14 residues. CDR3 nucleotides: TGTGCCACCAGCAGTAACAGGGGGCGAGAGACCCAGTACTTC. Protein: CATSSNRGRETQYF.

The gene calls are TRBV21-1 and TRBJ1-1; the D segment call TRBD1 is taken from the table without a DNA check. TRBV21-1 is shown as a pseudogene. CDR3 length: 13 amino acids. The CDR3: CATRQGLGTEAFF. DNA for the CDR3: TGTGCCACCCGACAGGGGTTAGGGACTGAAGCTTTCTTT.

J is TRBJ2-7 and V is TRBV6-1; TRBD1 matches at 8 bases. After removal of 1 base from V and 2 bases from J, the junction contained 4 bases not matched to a gene. CDR1 is MNHNS and CDR2 is SASEGT in the germline V gene. CDR3 length: 15 residues. The CDR3, as DNA: TGTGCCAGCAGTGAAGGACAGGGGTGGACCTACGAGCAGTACTTC. It is translated as CASSEGQGWTYEQYF.

This clone was detected only once. Other DNA sequences in this specimen translate into the identical CDR3. The chain recombines TRBV18 with TRBJ2-7; D is perhaps TRBD1 (5 bases). V was pared by 2 bases and J by 2 bases, with 7 bases between. The CDR3 is 13 residues long. Germline V gene lookup returns CDR1 KGHSH and CDR2 LQKENI. CDR3 sequence (DNA): TGTGCCAGCTCACCAGGGGCCCCCTACGAGCAGTACTTC. Translating it yields CASSPGAPYEQYF.

The V gene is TRBV5-8, the J gene TRBJ1-1; 9 bases agree with TRBD1. CDR3 size: 14 residues. Per germline, CDR1 SGHTS and CDR2 YDEGEE. Trimming cost V 4 bases and J 7 bases; bases outside gene matches: 8. CDR3 in amino acids: CASSLGTGRGEAFF. For the CDR3, the DNA is TGTGCCAGCAGCCTCGGGACAGGGAGGGGTGAAGCTTTCTTT.

In regard to this clone: The sample has other DNA sequences that encode this CDR3 too. The chain is built from TRBV27 and TRBJ1-2, with D tentatively TRBD1 (6 bases). From germline, CDR1 is MNHEY and CDR2 SMNVEV (reference sequence). V lost 3 bases, J lost 4 bases, and 9 bases lay in between. The CDR3 contains 13 residues. The CDR3 loop is CASSFPQGYGYTF. CDR3 nucleotide sequence: TGTGCCAGCAGTTTCCCACAGGGCTATGGCTACACCTTC.

V usage is TRBV3-1 (or the pseudogene TRBV3-2) and J usage is TRBJ1-5; D possibly corresponds to TRBD1 (5 bases). The germline gives CDR1 LGHDT, CDR2 YNNKEL (reference sequence). CDR3 length: 12 amino acids. The V and J ends lost 4 bases and 6 bases respectively, with 7 bases between them. CDR3: CASSRRVQPQHF. For the CDR3, the DNA is TGTGCCAGCAGCCGCAGGGTTCAGCCCCAGCATTTT.

This rearrangement joins TRBV7-9 to TRBJ2-7; 8 bases fit TRBD2. Germline V gives CDR1 SEHNR, CDR2 FQNEAQ (reference sequence). The CDR3 sequence is 15 residues long. Trimming took 8 bases from V and 4 from J; bases not matched to a gene: 13. CDR3 sequence reads: CASGSEREFIYEQYF. CDR3 DNA: TGTGCCAGCGGCTCGGAGCGGGAGTTTATTTACGAGCAGTACTTC.

The rearrangement joins TRBV19 to TRBJ1-1; D might be TRBD1 (5 bases). The CDR3 length is 14 residues. V lost 4 bases and J lost 0, with 9 bases in between. Germline values: CDR1 LNHDA, CDR2 SQIVND (reference sequence). CDR3 DNA: TGTGCCAGTAGTAGACCGGGGGTGAACACTGAAGCTTTCTTT. Translation: CASSRPGVNTEAFF.

This clone has just one count. The V and J genes are TRBV3-1 (or the pseudogene TRBV3-2) and TRBJ1-4; D ambiguous. This CDR3 comprises 15 residues. CDR1 is LGHDT and CDR2 is YNNKEL in the germline V gene (reference sequence). Between the trimmed V and J ends, which lost 0 bases and 0 bases, there was a span of 5 bases. CDR3 DNA: TGTGCCAGCAGCCAAGAACACCCAACTAATGAAAAACTGTTTTTT. Its protein product is CASSQEHPTNEKLFF.

This chain connects TRBV29-1 to TRBJ2-7; the D gene is possibly TRBD1 (6 bases). The CDR3 runs 15 residues. Germline V gene data show CDR1 as SQVTM and CDR2 as ANQGSEA. With 0 bases removed from V and 6 bases from J, the gap between germline ends came to 18 bases. The DNA of the CDR3 is TGCAGCGTTGAAGATCTCACCACAGGGCAAGGCGAGCAGTACTTC. As protein: CSVEDLTTGQGEQYF.

The chain is built from TRBV19 and TRBJ2-6, with a tentative D call TRBD2 (5 bases). The CDR3 spans 15 residues. The V gene lost 6 bases and the J gene lost 2 bases, with 11 bases spanning the gap. Germline CDR1 reads LNHDA; CDR2 reads SQIVND (reference sequence). The CDR3 region has the DNA TGTGCCAGTAGGGATCCCGGGGCTGGGGCCAACGTCCTGACTTTC. Its protein product is CASRDPGAGANVLTF.

The chain is built from TRBV28 and TRBJ1-1; TRBD1 is a possible D gene (5 bases). This CDR3 is 14 amino acids long. Trimming took 7 bases from V and 6 from J, leaving 18 bases between them. Per germline, CDR1 MDHEN and CDR2 SYDVKM. CDR3 nucleotide sequence: TGTGCCAGCACCACTCCCGGTAGGGGCCCTGAAGCTTTCTTT. Amino acids: CASTTPGRGPEAFF.

The V and J genes are TRBV27 and TRBJ2-1; possibly TRBD2 for D (5 bases). V was cut by 5 bases and J by 8 bases, with 25 bases left in between. The CDR3 totals 17 residues. Germline loops: CDR1 MNHEY, CDR2 SMNVEV (reference sequence). In DNA form, the CDR3 reads TGTGCCAGCAGTAGCTTAGTGGAGGATAGTTCAGGCGATGAGCAGTTCTTC. Amino acids: CASSSLVEDSSGDEQFF.

The rearrangement links TRBV6-2 or TRBV6-3 to TRBJ1-1; D is perhaps TRBD1 (5 bases). V lost 6 bases, J lost 6 bases, and 11 bases lay in between. Germline CDR1 MNHEY, CDR2 SVGEGT. This CDR3 is built from 12 residues. The CDR3: CASSRRVPEAFF. The CDR3 DNA reads as TGTGCCAGCAGCCGCAGGGTCCCTGAAGCTTTCTTT.